This TCR beta chain emerged from a study of OX40 agonist ivuxolimab in advanced cancers. Looking at the study overall: The costimulatory receptor OX40 (CD134) was targeted by ivuxolimab, a fully human IgG2 agonistic monoclonal antibody. Intravenous ivuxolimab was administered to patients every 2 weeks at six dose levels: 0.01, 0.1, 0.3, 1.5, 3 and 10 mg/kg. Of the approximately 54 dose-escalation patients, hepatocellular carcinoma was present in about 20, melanoma in approximately 15, renal cell carcinoma in 9 and head and neck cancer in 9. The dose-escalation cohort was about 86% male with a mean age of about 54 years, ranging from 23 to 79. Patients were allowed to have had prior anti-PD-1, anti-PD-L1 or anti-CTLA-4 therapy, and 40% of the dose-escalation patients had been treated with checkpoint inhibitors. Partial responses were achieved by three dose-escalation patients, of whom one had hepatocellular carcinoma and two had cutaneous melanoma. The point of sequencing TCRbeta in the periphery was to test whether ivuxolimab changed TCR sequence diversity and drove clonal T-cell expansion. The paper reports the monotherapy dose-escalation portion (N = 52 patients) of the phase I ivuxolimab trial. Findings and caveats that apply to the study as a whole: The antigen specificity of the peripheral T cells that underwent clonal expansion was not determined. After ivuxolimab, expanded clones were on average more numerous among CD8+ T cells than among CD4+ T cells. At doses of 0.1 to 3.0 mg/kg, clonal expansion of both CD4+ and CD8+ blood T cells was observed from baseline to week 6. Partial responders in the 0.1-3.0 mg/kg groups had among the lowest normalized peripheral clonal expansion, especially among CD8+ T cells. Low levels of normalized T-cell clonal expansion were also seen in some nonresponding patients.

Remarks on this clone: Which antigen it targets is not known. Per-nucleotide qualities are absent, and no much larger clonotype sits a single base away.

For sequencing of the TCRbeta CDR3 region, genomic DNA was extracted from the sorted cells. The immunoSEQ Assay was used to sequence the TCRbeta CDR3 regions. TCRdb retrieved this table from immuneACCESS and kept in-frame rearrangements only. Not all clones are present; in checked studies, unresolved V genes account for under half, and no reason is known for the remainder. Here the sample has around 40,000 clones; about 87% occur a single time. Under 4% of the sample is held by the ten biggest clonotypes. Sequences SQVTM (CDR1) and ANQGSEA (CDR2) are obtained from the germline V gene. V lost 4 bases and J lost 2 bases; the stretch between them is 19 bases long. Measured from the cysteine to the phenylalanine, the CDR3 is 16 residues long. The read is trimmed to its CDR3 DNA, 48 bases read in frame from base 1. The trial excluded patients who had a history of autoimmune disease or were on systemic immunosuppression. Peripheral blood for TCR sequencing was drawn from every dose cohort at baseline, at cycle 4 day 1 and at cycle 7 day 1. Samples were obtained from an open-label, multicenter, first-in-human phase I dose-escalation trial of ivuxolimab. The trial enrolled adults with locally advanced or metastatic head and neck squamous cell, hepatocellular, melanoma or renal cell carcinoma. Before TCR sequencing, CD4+ T cells and CD8+ T cells from peripheral blood were sorted into separate populations.

This chain joins TRBV29-1 to TRBJ2-3; TRBD1 is a weak D gene call, 6 bases matching. This sequence was found in an adult with an advanced solid tumor such as melanoma, head and neck, liver or kidney cancer. This sample comprised CD4+ or CD8+ T cells sorted from blood, obtained in a trial of the OX40 agonist ivuxolimab. The nucleotide sequence reads as follows: TGCAGCGTTGGGGGGCTTACCGGGACAAACACAGATACGCAGTATTTT. The translation is CSVGGLTGTNTDTQYF.